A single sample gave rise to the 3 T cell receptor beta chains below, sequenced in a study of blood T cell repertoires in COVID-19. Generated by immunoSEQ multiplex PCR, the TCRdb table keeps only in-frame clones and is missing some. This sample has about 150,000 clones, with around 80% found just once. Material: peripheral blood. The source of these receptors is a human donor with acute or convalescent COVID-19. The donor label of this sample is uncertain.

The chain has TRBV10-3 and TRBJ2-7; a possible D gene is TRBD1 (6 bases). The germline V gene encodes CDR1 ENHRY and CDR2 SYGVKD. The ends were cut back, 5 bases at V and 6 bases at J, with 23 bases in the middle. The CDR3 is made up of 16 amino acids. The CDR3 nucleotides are TGTGCCATCAGTCGAGCCCGGGACAACTCGGGTGGCGAGCAGTACTTC. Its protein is CAISRARDNSGGEQYF.

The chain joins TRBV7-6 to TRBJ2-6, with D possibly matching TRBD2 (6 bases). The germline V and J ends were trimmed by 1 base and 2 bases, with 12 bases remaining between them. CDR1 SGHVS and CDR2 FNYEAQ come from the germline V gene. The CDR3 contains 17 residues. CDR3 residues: CASSLVGGGTGANVLTF. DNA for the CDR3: TGTGCCAGCAGCTTAGTTGGGGGAGGAACTGGGGCCAACGTCCTGACTTTC.

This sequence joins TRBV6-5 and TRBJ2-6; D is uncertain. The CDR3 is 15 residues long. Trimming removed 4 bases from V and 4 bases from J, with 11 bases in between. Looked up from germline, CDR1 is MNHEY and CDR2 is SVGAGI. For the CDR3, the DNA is TGTGCCAGCAGTTCTCTATCTCTGGGGGCCAACGTCCTGACTTTC. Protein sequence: CASSSLSLGANVLTF.